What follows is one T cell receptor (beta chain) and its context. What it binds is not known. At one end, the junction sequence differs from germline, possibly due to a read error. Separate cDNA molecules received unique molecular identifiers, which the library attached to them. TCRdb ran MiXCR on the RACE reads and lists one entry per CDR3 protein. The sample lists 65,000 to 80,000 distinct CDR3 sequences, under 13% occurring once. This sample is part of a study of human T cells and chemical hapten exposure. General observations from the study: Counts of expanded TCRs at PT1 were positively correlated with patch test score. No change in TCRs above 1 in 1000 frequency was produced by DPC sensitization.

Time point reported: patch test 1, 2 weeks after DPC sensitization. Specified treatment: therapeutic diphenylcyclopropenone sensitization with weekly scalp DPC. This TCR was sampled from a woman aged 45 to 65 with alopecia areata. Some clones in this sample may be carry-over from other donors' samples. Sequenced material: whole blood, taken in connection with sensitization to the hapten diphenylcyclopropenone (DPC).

The CDR3 DNA reads TGTGCCAGCAGCTTAATAGCCTACGAGCAGCACTTC. Its protein is CASSLIAYEQHF. This chain links TRBV7-2 with TRBJ2-7; D not certain. The CDR3 contains 12 residues. Germline-derived CDR1 and CDR2 are SGHTA and FQGNSA.